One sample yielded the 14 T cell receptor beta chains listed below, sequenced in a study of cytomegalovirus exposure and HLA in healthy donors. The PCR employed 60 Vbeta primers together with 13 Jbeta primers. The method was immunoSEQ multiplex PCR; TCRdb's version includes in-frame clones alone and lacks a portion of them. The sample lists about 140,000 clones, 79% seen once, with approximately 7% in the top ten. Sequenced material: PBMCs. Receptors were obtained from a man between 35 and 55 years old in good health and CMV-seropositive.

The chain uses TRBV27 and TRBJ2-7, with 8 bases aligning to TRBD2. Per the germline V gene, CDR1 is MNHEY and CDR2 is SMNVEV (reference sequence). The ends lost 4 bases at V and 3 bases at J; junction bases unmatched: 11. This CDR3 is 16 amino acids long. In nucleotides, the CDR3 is TGTGCCAGCAGTTCCCAAGACGGGGGGGGATTCTACGAGCAGTACTTC. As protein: CASSSQDGGGFYEQYF.

The CDR3 DNA sequence: TGTGCCATCAGTGGGACAGGGGGTTCGTTCAAGGATGGCTACACCTTC. This gives the protein CAISGTGGSFKDGYTF. The gene calls are TRBV10-3 and TRBJ1-2; 10 bases are shared with TRBD1. The CDR3 runs 16 residues. The trim removed 4 bases at V and 6 bases at J, leaving 11 bases unmatched. The germline V gene encodes CDR1 ENHRY and CDR2 SYGVKD.

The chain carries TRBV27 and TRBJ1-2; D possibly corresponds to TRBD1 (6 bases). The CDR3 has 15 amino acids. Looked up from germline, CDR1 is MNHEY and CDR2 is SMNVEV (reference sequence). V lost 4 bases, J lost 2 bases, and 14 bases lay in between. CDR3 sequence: CASSYRGGENYGYTF. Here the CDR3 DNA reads TGTGCCAGCAGTTATAGGGGGGGGGAAAACTATGGCTACACCTTC.

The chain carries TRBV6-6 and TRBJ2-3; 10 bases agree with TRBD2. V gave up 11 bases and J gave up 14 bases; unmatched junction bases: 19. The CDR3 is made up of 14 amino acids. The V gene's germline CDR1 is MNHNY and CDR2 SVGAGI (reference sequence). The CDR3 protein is CAAQRQREGSHLYF. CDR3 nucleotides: TGTGCCGCCCAACGACAGCGGGAGGGCTCACACCTGTATTTT.

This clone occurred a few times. The CDR3 nucleotides read TGTGCCAGTAGTACCAGGACAGGGGTAAGTGAAAAACTGTTTTTT. Translated: CASSTRTGVSEKLFF. The chain is built from TRBV19 and TRBJ1-4; 9 nucleotides match TRBD1. Germline assignment: CDR1 LNHDA and CDR2 SQIVND (reference sequence). The V and J ends lost 4 bases and 7 bases, in that order; junction bases with no gene match: 7. The CDR3 totals 15 residues.

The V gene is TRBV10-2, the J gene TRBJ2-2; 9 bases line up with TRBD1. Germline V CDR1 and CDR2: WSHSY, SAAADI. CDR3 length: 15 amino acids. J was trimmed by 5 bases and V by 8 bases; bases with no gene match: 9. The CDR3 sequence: CASLQGAGWTGELFF. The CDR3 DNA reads TGCGCCAGCTTACAGGGGGCGGGGTGGACCGGGGAGCTGTTTTTT.

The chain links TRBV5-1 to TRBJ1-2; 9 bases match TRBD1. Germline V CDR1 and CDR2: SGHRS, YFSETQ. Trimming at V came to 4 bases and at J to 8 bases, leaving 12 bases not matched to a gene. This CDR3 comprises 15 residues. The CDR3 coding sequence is TGCGCCAGCAGCGGGGGACAGGGAATAGGTTCGGGCTACACCTTC. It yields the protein CASSGGQGIGSGYTF.

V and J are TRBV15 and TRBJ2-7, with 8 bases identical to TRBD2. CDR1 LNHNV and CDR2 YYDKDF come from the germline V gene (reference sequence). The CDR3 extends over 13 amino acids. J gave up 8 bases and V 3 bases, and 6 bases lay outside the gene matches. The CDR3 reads CATSSGGGRKQYF. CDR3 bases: TGTGCCACCAGCAGCGGCGGGGGGCGCAAGCAGTACTTC. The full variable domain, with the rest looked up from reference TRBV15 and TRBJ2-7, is DAMVIQNPRYQVTQFGKPVTLSCSQTLNHNVMYWYQQKSSQAPKLLFHYYDKDFNNEADTPDNFQSRRPNTSFCFLDIRSPGLGDTAMYLCATSSGGGRKQYFGPGTRLTVT.

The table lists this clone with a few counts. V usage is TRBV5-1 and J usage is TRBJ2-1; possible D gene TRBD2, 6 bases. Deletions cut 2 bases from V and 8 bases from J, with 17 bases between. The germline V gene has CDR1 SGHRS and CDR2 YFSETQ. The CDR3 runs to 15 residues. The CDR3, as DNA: TGCGCCAGCAGCTTTGGAGGGAGAATTAGGGATGAGCAGTTCTTC. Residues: CASSFGGRIRDEQFF.

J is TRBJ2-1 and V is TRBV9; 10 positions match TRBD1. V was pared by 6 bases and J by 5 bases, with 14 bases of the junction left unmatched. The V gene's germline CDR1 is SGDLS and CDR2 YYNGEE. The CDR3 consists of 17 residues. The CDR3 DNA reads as TGTGCCAGCAACGAGGGACAGGGGCCAAACGGGAACAATGAGCAGTTCTTC. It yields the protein CASNEGQGPNGNNEQFF.

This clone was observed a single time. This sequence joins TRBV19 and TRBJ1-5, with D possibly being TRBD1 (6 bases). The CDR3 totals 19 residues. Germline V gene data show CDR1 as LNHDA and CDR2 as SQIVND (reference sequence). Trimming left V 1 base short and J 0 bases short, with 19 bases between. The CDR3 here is CASSIGLLGAGDSNQPQHF. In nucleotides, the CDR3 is TGTGCCAGTAGTATAGGGCTGTTGGGGGCCGGAGATAGCAATCAGCCCCAGCATTTT.

The CDR3 loop reads CASSPQVISGDIHEQYF. CDR3 nucleotides: TGTGCCAGCAGCCCCCAGGTAATATCGGGAGATATCCACGAGCAGTACTTC. This chain links TRBV11-2 with TRBJ2-7; D perhaps matches TRBD2 (6 bases). V was cut by 5 bases and J by 5 bases, with 25 bases left in between. Germline-derived CDR1 and CDR2 are SGHAT and FQNNGV. The CDR3 is 17 residues long.

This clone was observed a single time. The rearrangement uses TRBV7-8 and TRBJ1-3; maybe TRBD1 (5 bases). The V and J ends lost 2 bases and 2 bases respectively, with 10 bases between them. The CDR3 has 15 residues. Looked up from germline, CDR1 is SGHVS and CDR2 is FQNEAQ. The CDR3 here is CASSLRAGTGNTIYF. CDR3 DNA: TGTGCCAGCAGCTTAAGGGCAGGGACTGGAAACACCATATATTTT.

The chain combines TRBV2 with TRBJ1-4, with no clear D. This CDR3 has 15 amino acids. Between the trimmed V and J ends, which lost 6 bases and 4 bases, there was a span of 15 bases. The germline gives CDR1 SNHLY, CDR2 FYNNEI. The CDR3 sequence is CASSGEDNFNEKLFF. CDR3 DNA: TGTGCCAGCAGCGGGGAAGACAACTTTAATGAAAAACTGTTTTTT.